This is a list of T cell receptor beta chains from one sample in a study of beta chain features in type 1 diabetes. Sequencing was performed with immunoSEQ multiplex PCR; in TCRdb, only in-frame clones are kept and a portion is missing. The repertoire holds some 25,000 clones, with roughly three quarters as singletons. The sequenced material came from Tregs from blood. The receptors come from a woman aged 40 to 49 in good health. Both conserved end residues are part of each CDR3. D genes are given only for firm matches. Size is omitted from some rows. Given values are once, few, many or a class for expanded clones.

D: .
V: TRBV5-1
size: .
J: TRBJ2-2
DNA: TGCGCCAGCAGCATGGCTCTTCTGAACACCGGGGAGCTGTTTTTT
CDR3: CASSMALLNTGELFF

D: .
V: TRBV5-1
size: .
J: TRBJ2-1
DNA: TGCGCCAGCAGCCCGGGACTGCCTTGGGTAGGGCAGTTCTTC
CDR3: CASSPGLPWVGQFF

D: TRBD1
V: TRBV7-4
size: few
J: TRBJ1-5
DNA: TGTGCCAGCAGCTTCGGGACAGGGGGCTTCGCTCAGCCCCAGCATTTT
CDR3: CASSFGTGGFAQPQHF

D: .
V: TRBV5-6
size: .
J: TRBJ2-3
DNA: TGTGCCAGCAGCTTGGGCAGTAGCACAGATACGCAGTATTTT
CDR3: CASSLGSSTDTQYF

D: TRBD1
V: TRBV5-4
size: .
J: TRBJ1-1
DNA: TGTGCCAGCAGACGACAGGGACAGGAGGATGGAGCTTTCTTT
CDR3: CASRRQGQEDGAFF

D: .
V: TRBV19
size: .
J: TRBJ2-3
DNA: TGTGCCAGTAGTATCCGCCCCGACAGCCGGGCGCAGTATTTT
CDR3: CASSIRPDSRAQYF

D: TRBD2
V: TRBV5-4
size: .
J: TRBJ2-5
DNA: TGTGCCAGCAGCTTGTCTAGCGGGGAAGAGACCCAGTACTTC
CDR3: CASSLSSGEETQYF

D: TRBD2
V: TRBV2
size: .
J: TRBJ2-7
DNA: TGTGCCAGCACCCCCGCGGGAGGCGAGCAGTACTTC
CDR3: CASTPAGGEQYF

D: TRBD1
V: TRBV11-2
size: .
J: TRBJ2-3
DNA: TGTGCCAGCAGCAAACGACCGGGACAGGGGATCGCAGATACGCAGTATTTT
CDR3: CASSKRPGQGIADTQYF

D: .
V: TRBV7-9
size: .
J: TRBJ2-7
DNA: TGTGCCAGCAGCAAAGGGGTGGGGCCCGTCTCCTACGAGCAGTACTTC
CDR3: CASSKGVGPVSYEQYF

D: TRBD1
V: TRBV20-1
size: .
J: TRBJ2-7
DNA: TGCAGTGCTCGACAGGGGAACGAGCAGTACTTC
CDR3: CSARQGNEQYF

D: .
V: TRBV5-6
size: .
J: TRBJ1-1
DNA: TGTGCCAGCATCTCGCGGGGGAACACTGAAGCTTTCTTT
CDR3: CASISRGNTEAFF

D: .
V: TRBV29-1
size: .
J: TRBJ1-2
DNA: TGCAGCGTTAAAGTCTCAGGGTACGGCTATGGCTACACCTTC
CDR3: CSVKVSGYGYGYTF

D: TRBD1
V: TRBV19
size: .
J: TRBJ1-3
DNA: TGTGCCAGTAGTAGGCGGACAGGCTCTGGAAACACCATATATTTT
CDR3: CASSRRTGSGNTIYF

D: TRBD2
V: TRBV5-1
size: few
J: TRBJ2-5
DNA: TGCGCCAGCAGCCTCGGGACTAGCCTGGAGACCCAGTACTTC
CDR3: CASSLGTSLETQYF

D: TRBD1
V: TRBV27
size: .
J: TRBJ2-5
DNA: TGTGCCAGCAGTTTCGGGGGGACAGGGGTAGAGACCCAGTACTTC
CDR3: CASSFGGTGVETQYF

D: .
V: TRBV28
size: .
J: TRBJ1-1
DNA: TGTGCCAGCAGTTTGCATCGAGGGTTTGGCGCTTTCTTT
CDR3: CASSLHRGFGAFF

D: .
V: TRBV5-1
size: .
J: TRBJ2-3
DNA: TGCGCCAGCAGCCCGGGTCAAGATACGCAGTATTTT
CDR3: CASSPGQDTQYF

D: .
V: TRBV9
size: .
J: TRBJ1-6
DNA: TGTGCCAGCAGCACATTCAGGGAAACACCCCTCCACTTT
CDR3: CASSTFRETPLHF

D: .
V: TRBV5-4
size: .
J: TRBJ2-5
DNA: TGTGCCAGCAGCTTAGCGGTTCGAGAGACCCAGTACTTC
CDR3: CASSLAVRETQYF

D: TRBD2
V: TRBV6-5
size: .
J: TRBJ2-7
DNA: TGTGCCAGCAGTCTCACTAGCGGGGGGGCTTACGAGCAGTACTTC
CDR3: CASSLTSGGAYEQYF

D: TRBD1
V: TRBV7-2
size: once
J: TRBJ2-7
DNA: TGTGCCAGCAGAACGGGACAGGGGGCGTCCGAGCAGTACTTC
CDR3: CASRTGQGASEQYF

D: TRBD1
V: TRBV6-5
size: few
J: TRBJ1-2
DNA: TGTGCCAGCATGTCCGGGACAGGGCAATATGGCTACACCTTC
CDR3: CASMSGTGQYGYTF

D: TRBD1
V: TRBV5-1
size: .
J: TRBJ2-1
DNA: TGCGCCAGCAGCTTGGAGGCTCGGACAGGGGGCCACAATGAGCAGTTCTTC
CDR3: CASSLEARTGGHNEQFF

D: TRBD1
V: TRBV27
size: .
J: TRBJ2-7
DNA: TGTGCCAGCAGTCCCTTAAGGGGACAGGGGTACGAGCAGTACTTC
CDR3: CASSPLRGQGYEQYF

D: TRBD1
V: TRBV7-9
size: .
J: TRBJ2-5
DNA: TGTGCCAGCAGCTTAGGCAGGGGGCTTGACCAAGAGACCCAGTACTTC
CDR3: CASSLGRGLDQETQYF

D: TRBD2
V: TRBV6-6
size: .
J: TRBJ2-3
DNA: TGTGCCAGCAGTTATGCGCGGGGGGGCTCAGATACGCAGTATTTT
CDR3: CASSYARGGSDTQYF

D: TRBD1
V: TRBV6-6
size: .
J: TRBJ1-5
DNA: TGTGCCAGCAGTCCGACAGGGTGGACCAATCAGCCCCAGCATTTT
CDR3: CASSPTGWTNQPQHF

D: TRBD1
V: TRBV7-2
size: .
J: TRBJ1-1
DNA: TGTGCCAGCAGCCGGGACAGCTCATATGAAGCTTTCTTT
CDR3: CASSRDSSYEAFF

D: .
V: TRBV29-1
size: .
J: TRBJ2-3
DNA: TGCAGCACATCAGGGGTAAGGACAGATACGCAGTATTTT
CDR3: CSTSGVRTDTQYF

D: TRBD2
V: TRBV5-1
size: once
J: TRBJ2-3
DNA: TGCGCCAGCAGCCCCGTAGCGGGGGGTGCAGATACGCAGTATTTT
CDR3: CASSPVAGGADTQYF

D: TRBD1
V: TRBV18
size: .
J: TRBJ1-1
DNA: TGTGCCTCCAGCTCCCAGGGACAGGGACACATGAACACTGAAGCTTTCTTT
CDR3: CASSSQGQGHMNTEAFF

D: .
V: TRBV6-6
size: .
J: TRBJ2-7
DNA: TGTGCCAGCAGTTCGATCGAGCGCCCCTACGAGCAGTACTTC
CDR3: CASSSIERPYEQYF

D: .
V: TRBV29-1
size: .
J: TRBJ1-1
DNA: TGCAGCGTTGAGAATAACATGAACACTGAAGCTTTCTTT
CDR3: CSVENNMNTEAFF

D: .
V: TRBV6-5
size: .
J: TRBJ1-3
DNA: TGTGCCAGCAGTTACTCGACGGGAGTCTCTGGAAACACCATATATTTT
CDR3: CASSYSTGVSGNTIYF

D: .
V: TRBV6-5
size: .
J: TRBJ1-1
DNA: TGTGCCAGCAGTTCCATTCTGGGGGGCACTGAAGCTTTCTTT
CDR3: CASSSILGGTEAFF

D: TRBD2
V: TRBV2
size: medium-sized
J: TRBJ2-3
DNA: TGTGCCAGCAGACCGGGACTAGCGGGGGGGCAGCAGTATTTT
CDR3: CASRPGLAGGQQYF

D: .
V: TRBV7-2
size: .
J: TRBJ1-1
DNA: TGTGCCAGCAGCCCACAGGGCGGGAACACTGAAGCTTTCTTT
CDR3: CASSPQGGNTEAFF

D: .
V: TRBV19
size: .
J: TRBJ2-2
DNA: TGTGCCAGTAGTAACCCAAGTAGGGAGAGGGGGGGCCCGAACACCGGGGAGCTGTTTTTT
CDR3: CASSNPSRERGGPNTGELFF

D: .
V: TRBV6-1
size: .
J: TRBJ1-5
DNA: TGTGCCACTATTGACGGGATTTACAATCAGCCCCAGCATTTT
CDR3: CATIDGIYNQPQHF

D: .
V: TRBV5-5
size: .
J: TRBJ2-5
DNA: TGTGCCAGCAGCTTGGGACTATCTATCGAGACCCAGTACTTC
CDR3: CASSLGLSIETQYF

D: TRBD1
V: TRBV7-2
size: .
J: TRBJ2-7
DNA: TGTGCCAGCAGCAAAGGACAGGGGGCGGGTGAGCAGTACTTC
CDR3: CASSKGQGAGEQYF

D: TRBD1
V: TRBV10-2
size: .
J: TRBJ1-3
DNA: TGCGCCAGCAGTGAGGGGACAGGCGCTGGAAACACCATATATTTT
CDR3: CASSEGTGAGNTIYF

D: TRBD2
V: TRBV11-2
size: .
J: TRBJ2-1
DNA: TGTGCCAGCAGCTTAGATCTGCGGGGGGCCGGCAACAATGAGCAGTTCTTC
CDR3: CASSLDLRGAGNNEQFF

D: TRBD1
V: TRBV4-1
size: medium-sized
J: TRBJ2-1
DNA: TGCGCCAGCAGCCAAGGCCCTGGCAGGGGGTTCAACAATGAGCAGTTCTTC
CDR3: CASSQGPGRGFNNEQFF

D: TRBD1
V: TRBV5-1
size: .
J: TRBJ1-4
DNA: TGCGCCAGCAGCTTGGGACAGGGACATGAAAAACTGTTTTTT
CDR3: CASSLGQGHEKLFF

D: .
V: TRBV29-1
size: .
J: TRBJ2-3
DNA: TGCAGCGTTGAAGTGCAGGGGCTGGGAGATACGCAGTATTTT
CDR3: CSVEVQGLGDTQYF

D: .
V: TRBV29-1
size: .
J: TRBJ1-3
DNA: TGCAGCGGTCTCTCCCCCTCTGGAAACACCATATATTTT
CDR3: CSGLSPSGNTIYF

D: .
V: TRBV7-2
size: .
J: TRBJ2-3
DNA: TGTGCCAGCAGCTTAGACCCTCTGGGGCGAGATACGCAGTATTTT
CDR3: CASSLDPLGRDTQYF

D: TRBD1
V: TRBV7-2
size: .
J: TRBJ1-2
DNA: TGTGCCAGCAGCTTAGTTCTGGCAGGGGGCGCGATGGTCTATGGCTACACCTTC
CDR3: CASSLVLAGGAMVYGYTF

D: TRBD1
V: TRBV5-1
size: .
J: TRBJ2-3
DNA: TGCGCCAGCATTCCGGGACAGGGCTTTGATACGCAGTATTTT
CDR3: CASIPGQGFDTQYF

D: .
V: TRBV11-1
size: .
J: TRBJ2-1
DNA: TGTGCCAGCAGACGTCACCTGAGCTCCTACAATGAGCAGTTCTTC
CDR3: CASRRHLSSYNEQFF

D: .
V: TRBV5-4
size: .
J: TRBJ1-3
DNA: TGTGCCAGCAGCCTACTTGGGGGGAACTCTGGAAACACCATATATTTT
CDR3: CASSLLGGNSGNTIYF

D: TRBD1
V: TRBV7-9
size: .
J: TRBJ1-6
DNA: TGTGCCAGCAGCTGGGGGACAGGGGAGTCACCCCTCCACTTT
CDR3: CASSWGTGESPLHF

D: .
V: TRBV7-9
size: .
J: TRBJ1-1
DNA: TGTGCCAGCAGCTTAGGGGTTCCGCGGGGGACTGAAGCTTTCTTT
CDR3: CASSLGVPRGTEAFF

D: .
V: TRBV7-2
size: .
J: TRBJ2-3
DNA: TGTGCCAGCAGCTCCTCAACTGGAGATACGCAGTATTTT
CDR3: CASSSSTGDTQYF

D: .
V: TRBV7-2
size: .
J: TRBJ1-1
DNA: TGTGCCAGCAGCTTAGTCGGCAGCGCTGAAGCTTTCTTT
CDR3: CASSLVGSAEAFF

D: .
V: TRBV14
size: .
J: TRBJ1-3
DNA: TGTGCCAGCAGCCAAGCCGCGGGCAACACCATATATTTT
CDR3: CASSQAAGNTIYF

D: TRBD1
V: TRBV18
size: .
J: TRBJ2-7
DNA: TGTGCCAGCTCACCTGGACAGGGAGGTACCTACGAGCAGTACTTC
CDR3: CASSPGQGGTYEQYF